This T cell receptor (beta chain) was sequenced for a study of molecular identifiers for immune sequencing clone quantification. The CDR3 is 12 amino acids. In germline, CDR1 is MGHRA, CDR2 YSYEKL. V shed 9 bases and J 12 bases; nucleotides not matched to a gene: 8. A single record per CDR3 protein comes from TCRdb applying MiXCR to the PCR reads. The sample consists of some 100,000 distinct CDR3 sequences, roughly a third of them appearing once. The source is a human donor in good health. Some libraries in this study had Jurkat cell RNA spiked in. This sequence joins TRBV4-1 and TRBJ1-4; 9 nucleotides agree with TRBD1. Sequenced: naive CD8+ T cells from blood, with Jurkat cell RNA spiked in. Subset of the sample: FACS-sorted CD8+CD4-CCR7+CD45RA+ naive T cells. This CDR3 is CASLGTGIELFF. As DNA, the CDR3 is TGCGCCAGTTTAGGGACAGGGATCGAACTGTTTTTT.